The rows below give T cell receptor beta chains drawn from one sample of a study of early T cells in non-severe SARS-CoV-2 infection. TCRdb passed the 5' RACE reads through MiXCR, listing each CDR3 protein once. The sample consists of roughly 61,000 distinct CDR3 sequences, 11% of them appearing once. The sample comprised whole blood. These receptors came from an adult who was a healthcare worker with PCR-confirmed SARS-CoV-2 infection or an uninfected control (not recorded which). Each CDR3 is given with its conserved first and last residue. Fields, in order: D gene, V gene, CDR3 length, J gene, clone size, CDR3 DNA, CDR3 protein. D genes are given only for firm matches. Clone size, where shown, is once, few, many, or a class for clones that have expanded.

-	TRBV29-1	10	TRBJ1-1	-	TGCGGCGTTGCCGATGCTGAAGCTTTCTTT	CGVADAEAFF
-	TRBV10-3	14	TRBJ1-2	many	TGTGCCATCAGTTCACAGGGACTAAACTATGGCTACACCTTC	CAISSQGLNYGYTF
-	TRBV7-7	14	TRBJ2-1	-	TGTGCTAGCAGCGAACCCGGCCAGCTCAATGAGCAGTTCTTC	CASSEPGQLNEQFF
-	TRBV27	13	TRBJ1-2	-	TGTGCCAGCAGTTTTTCAGCTAACTATGGCTACACCTTC	CASSFSANYGYTF
-	TRBV11-2	15	TRBJ2-1	many	TGTGCCAGCAGCTTAGGCCTGGCCTCCTACAATGAGCAGTTCTTC	CASSLGLASYNEQFF
-	TRBV3-1	17	TRBJ2-3	many	TGTGCCAGCAGCCAAGATTCGGGGGACAGTTCGGAAGGTGGGCAGTATTTT	CASSQDSGDSSEGGQYF
TRBD1	TRBV29-1	11	TRBJ1-2	-	TGCAGCGCATTACAGGGGCACGGCTACACCTTC	CSALQGHGYTF
-	TRBV2	11	TRBJ2-1	many	TGTGCCAGCAGTATATACAATGAGCAGTTCTTC	CASSIYNEQFF
TRBD1	TRBV13	15	TRBJ2-3	-	TGTGCCAGCAGTCCCAGGACAGGGGCGGTAGATACGCAGTATTTT	CASSPRTGAVDTQYF
-	TRBV20-1	14	TRBJ1-2	few	TGCAGTGCTTTATCCTCAAGGGTTGTCTATGGCTACACCTTC	CSALSSRVVYGYTF
-	TRBV7-9	12	TRBJ2-3	-	TGTGCCAGCAGACTTGGGGGAGATACGCAGTATTTT	CASRLGGDTQYF
-	TRBV9	16	TRBJ2-3	-	TGTGCCAGCAGCCCCCGCGGGGGCTTCGGCACAGATACGCAGTATTTT	CASSPRGGFGTDTQYF
TRBD1	TRBV11-2	14	TRBJ2-7	-	TGTACCAGCAGTCACAGGGGAGTGGGTGGAGAGCAGTACTTC	CTSSHRGVGGEQYF
-	TRBV18	16	TRBJ2-4	many	TGTGCCAGCTCCGAAGGGGGATTTGAGGTCAAAAACATTCAGTACTTC	CASSEGGFEVKNIQYF
-	TRBV5-1	16	TRBJ1-3	many	TGCGCCAGCAGCTTGGACGGAGATGTCTCTGGAAACACCATATATTTT	CASSLDGDVSGNTIYF
-	TRBV12-3/TRBV12-4	14	TRBJ1-1	many	TGTGCCAGCAACCCGGGAGGGGCCAACACTGAAGCTTTCTTT	CASNPGGANTEAFF
-	TRBV19	15	TRBJ2-6	-	TGTGGTTCCGGGCGCTTCGCCTCTGGGGCCAACGTCCTGACTTTC	CGSGRFASGANVLTF
-	TRBV7-8	15	TRBJ2-2	many	TGTGCCAGCAGCTACCAAACATGGGGCACCGGGGAGCTGTTTTTT	CASSYQTWGTGELFF
-	TRBV13	16	TRBJ2-6	few	TGTGCCAGCAGCCTCATGGCACCCTCTGGGGCCAACGTCCTGACTTTC	CASSLMAPSGANVLTF
-	TRBV6-2/TRBV6-3	14	TRBJ2-7	many	TGTGCCAGCAGCTGGCCAACCCGGGACCGGCACAGGTACTTC	CASSWPTRDRHRYF
TRBD1	TRBV7-9	16	TRBJ1-1	many	TGTGCCAGCAGCTTTCCAGGGGGATTAACTGACACTGAAGCTTTCTTT	CASSFPGGLTDTEAFF
TRBD2	TRBV10-3	15	TRBJ2-5	many	TGTGCCATCAGTTCGAGCGGGGGGGCCTCAGAGACCCAGTACTTC	CAISSSGGASETQYF
-	TRBV15	17	TRBJ1-5	many	TGTGCCACCAGCAGAGCACCAGGGCCCCTTAGCAATCAGCCCCAGCATTTT	CATSRAPGPLSNQPQHF
-	TRBV7-7	16	TRBJ2-2	few	TGTGCTAGCAGCTTAATGGATAACCAGTACACCGGGGAGCTGTTTTTT	CASSLMDNQYTGELFF
-	TRBV7-8	15	TRBJ2-7	many	TGTGCCAGCAGCTTAGGGGTAGGGGGTGATTTGGAGCAGTACTTC	CASSLGVGGDLEQYF
TRBD1	TRBV10-2	13	TRBJ1-5	-	TGCGCCGGGGGGACAGTGGGGAATCAGCCCCAGCATTTT	CAGGTVGNQPQHF
-	TRBV5-1	15	TRBJ2-3	-	TGCGCCAGCAGCCTTCTCAGGGGGGCTGAGGATACGCAGTATTTT	CASSLLRGAEDTQYF
-	TRBV14	13	TRBJ2-7	many	TGTGCCAGCAGCCCGGGGAGTCACTACGAGCAGTACTTC	CASSPGSHYEQYF